Presented here are 10 T cell receptor beta chains from one specimen sequenced in a study of CD8 T cells in ankylosing spondylitis. Each CDR3 protein is one row after TCRdb ran MiXCR on the 5' RACE reads. The data contain 250,000 to 300,000 distinct CDR3 sequences, 15% to 20% of them singletons. Sequenced material: blood, either unsorted or a sorted T cell fraction (not recorded which). The receptors stem from a male donor with ankylosing spondylitis or in good health (not recorded which).

V and J are TRBV10-3 and TRBJ2-7, with 9 bases fitting TRBD1. Germline lookup yields CDR1 ENHRY and CDR2 SYGVKD. The CDR3 has 15 residues. The J segment lost 3 bases and the V segment lost 2 bases, leaving 5 bases of the junction unmatched. CDR3 coding DNA: TGTGCCATCAGTGAGGCGGGGACAGGGCACTACGAGCAGTACGTC. This gives the protein CAISEAGTGHYEQYV.

In the case of this clonotype: A read error may produce the germline difference seen at one junction end. This chain joins TRBV28 and TRBJ1-4; D not certain. CDR3 size: 12 residues. Per the germline V gene, CDR1 is MDHEN and CDR2 is SYDVKM. The chain's CDR3 is CASSFGDEKLFF. The CDR3 DNA reads as TGTGCCAGCAGTTTTGGGGATGAGAAACTGTTTTTT.

This clonotype was seen ten or more times. The chain couples TRBV18 to TRBJ1-4; D is unclear. In germline, CDR1 is KGHSH, CDR2 LQKENI. The CDR3 runs 13 residues. With 2 bases removed from V and 15 bases from J, the gap between germline ends came to 16 bases. The CDR3 sequence: CASSPREGAILFF. The CDR3 region has the DNA TGTGCCAGCTCACCAAGGGAGGGCGCCATTTTGTTTTTT.

This clonotype was found many times. V and J are TRBV9 and TRBJ2-1, with 7 bases matching TRBD2. Germline V lookup: CDR1 SGDLS, CDR2 YYNGEE. The trim removed 2 bases at V and 9 bases at J, leaving 11 bases unmatched. The CDR3 consists of 15 residues. CDR3 amino acids: CASSVLREGRGEQFF. CDR3 nucleotides: TGTGCCAGCAGCGTTTTGAGGGAGGGCCGGGGTGAGCAGTTCTTC.

This clonotype came up a few times. V usage is TRBV6-1 and J usage is TRBJ1-2; 11 bases map to TRBD1. The junction had 8 bases not matched to a gene; V was cut back by 7 bases and J by 4 bases. The germline CDR1 and CDR2 sequences are MNHNS and SASEGT. The CDR3 totals 15 residues. The CDR3 protein is CASTAGTGGGYGYTF. The CDR3, as DNA: TGTGCCAGCACCGCCGGGACAGGGGGTGGCTATGGCTACACCTTC.

The V and J genes are TRBV25-1 and TRBJ2-1; 10 bases fit TRBD2. This CDR3 contains 15 residues. CDR1 is MGHDK and CDR2 is SYGVNS in the germline V gene. J lost 6 bases, V lost 3 bases, and 5 bases had no gene match. The DNA for the CDR3 is TGTGCCAGCAGTGAGACTAGCGGGCTCCCCAATGAGCAGTTCTTC. Translated, it gives CASSETSGLPNEQFF.

The genes are TRBV5-1 and TRBJ2-1; weak D call: TRBD2 (5 bases). CDR3 length: 15 amino acids. From germline, CDR1 is SGHRS and CDR2 YFSETQ. Trimming removed 1 base from V and 6 bases from J, with 14 bases in between. CDR3 in DNA: TGCGCCAGCAGCTTGCCTACGGGGTTTAGCAATGAGCAGTTCTTC. It codes for CASSLPTGFSNEQFF.

The genes are TRBV6-1 and TRBJ1-1, with TRBD1 matching over 7 bases. The CDR3 covers 15 residues. Germline V gives CDR1 MNHNS, CDR2 SASEGT. Germline trimming cut 1 base from V and 0 bases from J; bases unmatched to any gene: 2. The CDR3 DNA reads TGTGCCAGCAGTGAAGGGGGACAGCTGAACACTGAAGCTTTCTTT. Translation: CASSEGGQLNTEAFF.

This clonotype turned up a few times. The rearrangement joins TRBV10-2 to TRBJ2-1; D remains unclear. The CDR3 has 16 residues. Germline lookup yields CDR1 WSHSY and CDR2 SAAADI. The V end lost 11 bases, the J end lost 0 bases, and 20 bases lay between the germline ends. CDR3 DNA: TGCGCCGCGTCGGGCAACAGAGTTCCCTCCTACAATGAGCAGTTCTTC. It specifies CAASGNRVPSYNEQFF.

This clonotype was recorded a few times. This chain connects TRBV12-3 or TRBV12-4 to TRBJ2-5; D unclear. The V and J ends lost 7 bases and 2 bases respectively, with 11 bases between them. The CDR3 is 13 residues long. CDR3: CASTSALQETQYF. The CDR3 bases are TGTGCCAGCACCTCCGCCTTGCAAGAGACCCAGTACTTC.